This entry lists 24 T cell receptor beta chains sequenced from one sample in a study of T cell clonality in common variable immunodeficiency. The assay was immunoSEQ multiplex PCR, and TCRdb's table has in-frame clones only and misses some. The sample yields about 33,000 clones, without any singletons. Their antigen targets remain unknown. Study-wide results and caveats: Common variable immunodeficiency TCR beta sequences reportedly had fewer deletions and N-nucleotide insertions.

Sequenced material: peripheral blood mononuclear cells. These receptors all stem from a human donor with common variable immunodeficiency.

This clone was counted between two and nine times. Partial CDR3 DNA: TGTGCCAGTAGTATATATCGGACACAGAACACTGAA. Translation: CASSIYRTQNTE. The complete CDR3 sequence is CASSIYRTQNTEAFF. The J gene is TRBJ1-1, the V gene TRBV19; tentatively, D is TRBD1 (5 bases). The observed sequence ends 3 residues before the CDR3 terminus, with the missing tail filled in from the germline J gene. The length of the CDR3 is 15 residues. Per the germline V gene, CDR1 is LNHDA and CDR2 is SQIVND (reference sequence). Deletions cut 2 bases from V and 1 base from J, with 11 bases between.

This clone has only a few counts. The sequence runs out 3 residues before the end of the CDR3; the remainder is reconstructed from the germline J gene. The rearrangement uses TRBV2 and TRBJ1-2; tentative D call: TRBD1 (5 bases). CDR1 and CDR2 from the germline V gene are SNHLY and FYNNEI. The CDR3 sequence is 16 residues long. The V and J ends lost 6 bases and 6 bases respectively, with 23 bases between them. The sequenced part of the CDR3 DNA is TGTGCCAGCAGCGCTTCCATTGGCAGGGCGGTAGATGGC. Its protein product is CASSASIGRAVDG. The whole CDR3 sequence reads CASSASIGRAVDGYTF.

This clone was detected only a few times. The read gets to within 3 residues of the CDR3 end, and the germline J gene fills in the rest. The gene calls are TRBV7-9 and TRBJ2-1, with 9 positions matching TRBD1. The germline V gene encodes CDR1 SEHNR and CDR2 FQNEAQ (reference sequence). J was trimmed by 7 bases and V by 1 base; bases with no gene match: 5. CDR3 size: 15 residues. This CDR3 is CASSLEVGTGNEQFF. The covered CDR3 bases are TGTGCCAGCAGCTTAGAGGTGGGGACAGGGAATGAG.

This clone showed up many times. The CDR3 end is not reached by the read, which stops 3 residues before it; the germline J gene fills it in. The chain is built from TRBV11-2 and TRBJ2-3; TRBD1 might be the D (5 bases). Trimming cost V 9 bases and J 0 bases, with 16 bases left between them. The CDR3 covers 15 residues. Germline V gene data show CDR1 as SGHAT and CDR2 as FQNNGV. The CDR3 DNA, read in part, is TGTGCCAGTAGAGTGGGGCAGCCGAGCACAGATACG. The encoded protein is CASRVGQPSTDT. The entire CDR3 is CASRVGQPSTDTQYF.

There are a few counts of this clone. This chain's CDR3 is CASSSGLGSTDTQYF. CDR3 DNA (partial): TGTGCCAGCAGCTCTGGACTGGGGAGCACAGATACG. V gene TRBV7-9 combines with J gene TRBJ2-3; TRBD2 might be the D (5 bases). The CDR3 is cut off 3 residues early in the read; its end comes from the germline J gene. CDR3 size: 15 residues. Germline CDR1 and CDR2: SEHNR and FQNEAQ (reference sequence). V gave up 4 bases and J gave up 0 bases, with 11 bases separating them.

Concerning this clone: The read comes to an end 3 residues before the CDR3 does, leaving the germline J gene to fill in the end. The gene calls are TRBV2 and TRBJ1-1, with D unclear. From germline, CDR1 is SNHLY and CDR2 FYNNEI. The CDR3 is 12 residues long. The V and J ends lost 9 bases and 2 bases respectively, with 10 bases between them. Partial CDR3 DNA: TGTGCCAGGCGGACTCTTAACACTGAA. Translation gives CARRTLNTE. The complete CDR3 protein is CARRTLNTEAFF.

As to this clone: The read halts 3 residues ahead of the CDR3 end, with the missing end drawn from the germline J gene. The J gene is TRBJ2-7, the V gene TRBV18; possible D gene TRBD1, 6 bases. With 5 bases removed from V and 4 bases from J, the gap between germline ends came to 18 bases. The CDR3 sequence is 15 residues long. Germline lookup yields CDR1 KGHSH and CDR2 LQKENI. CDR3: CASSEQFSTGYEQYF. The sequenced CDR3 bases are TGTGCCAGCTCAGAACAATTTTCTACAGGGTACGAG.

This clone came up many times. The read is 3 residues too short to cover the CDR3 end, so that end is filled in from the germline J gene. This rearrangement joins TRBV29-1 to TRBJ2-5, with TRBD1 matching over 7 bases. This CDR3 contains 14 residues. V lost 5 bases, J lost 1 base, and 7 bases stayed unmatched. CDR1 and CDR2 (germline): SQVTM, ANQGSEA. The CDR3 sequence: CSVTQGPFQETQYF. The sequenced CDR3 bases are TGCAGCGTTACACAGGGGCCGTTCCAAGAGACC.

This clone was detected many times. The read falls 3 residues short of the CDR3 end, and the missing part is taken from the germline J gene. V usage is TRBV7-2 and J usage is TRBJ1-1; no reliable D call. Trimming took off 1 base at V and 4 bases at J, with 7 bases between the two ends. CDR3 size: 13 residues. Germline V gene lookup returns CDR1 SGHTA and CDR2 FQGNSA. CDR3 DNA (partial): TGTGCCAGCAGCTTAGGAGAGGGCACTGAA. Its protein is CASSLGEGTE. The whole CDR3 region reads CASSLGEGTEAFF. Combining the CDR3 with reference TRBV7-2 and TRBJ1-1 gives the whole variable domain GAGVSQSPSNKVTEKGKDVELRCDPISGHTALYWYRQSLGQGLEFLIYFQGNSAPDKSGLPSDRFSAERTGGSVSTLTIQRTQQEDSAVYLCASSLGEGTEAFFGQGTRLTVV.

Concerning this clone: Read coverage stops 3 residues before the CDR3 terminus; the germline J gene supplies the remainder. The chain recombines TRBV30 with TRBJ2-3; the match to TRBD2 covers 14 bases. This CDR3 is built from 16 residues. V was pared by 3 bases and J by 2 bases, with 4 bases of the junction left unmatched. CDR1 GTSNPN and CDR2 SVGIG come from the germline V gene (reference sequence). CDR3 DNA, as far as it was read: TGTGCCTGGAGGATGACTAGCGGGGGGGCCACAGATACG. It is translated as CAWRMTSGGATDT. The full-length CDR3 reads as CAWRMTSGGATDTQYF.

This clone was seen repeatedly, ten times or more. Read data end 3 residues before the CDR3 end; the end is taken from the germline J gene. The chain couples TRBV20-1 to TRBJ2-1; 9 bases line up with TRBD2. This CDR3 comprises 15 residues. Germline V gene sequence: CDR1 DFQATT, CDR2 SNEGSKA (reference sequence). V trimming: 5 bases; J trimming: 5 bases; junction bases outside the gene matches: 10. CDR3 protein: CSALKGGGANNEQFF. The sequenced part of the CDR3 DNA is TGCAGTGCTCTTAAGGGCGGGGGGGCCAACAATGAG.

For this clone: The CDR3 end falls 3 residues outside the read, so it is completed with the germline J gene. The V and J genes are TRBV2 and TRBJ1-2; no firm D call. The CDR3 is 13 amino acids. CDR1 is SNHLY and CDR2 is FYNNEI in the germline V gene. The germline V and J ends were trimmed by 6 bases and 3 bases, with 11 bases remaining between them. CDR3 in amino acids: CASSAEADYGYTF. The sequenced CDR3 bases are TGTGCCAGCAGCGCCGAGGCAGACTATGGC.

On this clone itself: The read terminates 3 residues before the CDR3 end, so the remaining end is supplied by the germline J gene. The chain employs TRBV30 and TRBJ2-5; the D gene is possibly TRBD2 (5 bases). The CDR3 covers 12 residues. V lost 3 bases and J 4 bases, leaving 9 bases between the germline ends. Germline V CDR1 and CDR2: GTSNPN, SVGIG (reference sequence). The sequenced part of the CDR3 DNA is TGTGCCTGGAGCGGGGTGGGAGAGACC. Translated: CAWSGVGET. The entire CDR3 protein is CAWSGVGETQYF.

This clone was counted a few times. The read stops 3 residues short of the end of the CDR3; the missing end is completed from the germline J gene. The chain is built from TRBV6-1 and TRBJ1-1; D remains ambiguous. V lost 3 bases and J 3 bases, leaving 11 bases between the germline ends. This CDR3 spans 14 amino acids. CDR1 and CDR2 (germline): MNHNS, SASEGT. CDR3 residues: CASSDRHSDTEAFF. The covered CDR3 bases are TGTGCCAGCAGTGACAGGCACTCGGACACTGAA.

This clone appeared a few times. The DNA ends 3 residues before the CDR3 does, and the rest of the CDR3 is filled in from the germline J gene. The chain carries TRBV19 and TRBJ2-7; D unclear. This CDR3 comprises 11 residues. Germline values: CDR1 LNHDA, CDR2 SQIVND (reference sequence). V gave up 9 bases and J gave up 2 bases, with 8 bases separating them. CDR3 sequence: CARSSAYEQYF. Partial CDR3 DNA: TGTGCCAGGAGTTCGGCCTACGAG. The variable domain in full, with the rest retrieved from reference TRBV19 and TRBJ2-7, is DGGITQSPKYLFRKEGQNVTLSCEQNLNHDAMYWYRQDPGQGLRLIYYSQIVNDFQKGDIAEGYSVSREKKESFPLTVTSAQKNPTAFYLCARSSAYEQYFGPGTRLTVT.

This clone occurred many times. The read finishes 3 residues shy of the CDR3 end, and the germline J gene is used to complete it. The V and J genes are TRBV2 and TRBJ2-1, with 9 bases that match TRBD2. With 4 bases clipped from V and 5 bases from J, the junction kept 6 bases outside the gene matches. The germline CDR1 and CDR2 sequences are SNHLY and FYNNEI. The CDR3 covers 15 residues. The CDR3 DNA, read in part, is TGTGCCAGCAGTGTAAGCGGGGGGTCTCACAATGAG. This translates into CASSVSGGSHNE. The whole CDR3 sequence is CASSVSGGSHNEQFF.

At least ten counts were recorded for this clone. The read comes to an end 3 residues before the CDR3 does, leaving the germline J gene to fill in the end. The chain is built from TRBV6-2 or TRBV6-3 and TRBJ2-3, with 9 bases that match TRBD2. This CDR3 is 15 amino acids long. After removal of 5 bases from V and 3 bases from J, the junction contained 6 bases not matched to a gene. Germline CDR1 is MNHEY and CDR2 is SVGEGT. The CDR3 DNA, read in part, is TGTGCCAGCAGTAATGGACTAGCGAGGACAGATACG. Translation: CASSNGLARTDT. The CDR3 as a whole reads CASSNGLARTDTQYF.

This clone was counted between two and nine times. CDR3 region: CASSVSQPQHF. CDR3 bases read: TGTGCCAGCAGTGTAAGCCAGCCC. The chain combines TRBV6-1 with TRBJ1-5; no clear D gene. From the germline J gene comes the end of the CDR3, since the read stops 3 residues before it. V lost 4 bases, J lost 7 bases, and 5 bases lay in between. The CDR3 runs 11 residues. Germline V gives CDR1 MNHNS, CDR2 SASEGT.

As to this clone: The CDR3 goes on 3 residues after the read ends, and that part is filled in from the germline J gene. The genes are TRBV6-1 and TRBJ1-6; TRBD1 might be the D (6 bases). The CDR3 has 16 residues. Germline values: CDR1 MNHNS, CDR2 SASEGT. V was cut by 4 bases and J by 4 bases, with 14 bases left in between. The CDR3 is CASSAVQRGYNSPLHF. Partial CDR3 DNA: TGTGCCAGCAGTGCAGTTCAGAGGGGGTATAATTCACCC.

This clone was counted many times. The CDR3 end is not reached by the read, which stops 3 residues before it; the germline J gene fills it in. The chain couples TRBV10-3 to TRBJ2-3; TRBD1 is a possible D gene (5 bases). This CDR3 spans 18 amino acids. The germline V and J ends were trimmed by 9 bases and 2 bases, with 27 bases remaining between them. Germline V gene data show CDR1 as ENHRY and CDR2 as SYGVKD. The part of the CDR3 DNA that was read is TGTGCCATAGCTAGGGGCGCATACAGGCAGGCACACACAGATACG. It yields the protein CAIARGAYRQAHTDT. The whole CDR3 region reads CAIARGAYRQAHTDTQYF.

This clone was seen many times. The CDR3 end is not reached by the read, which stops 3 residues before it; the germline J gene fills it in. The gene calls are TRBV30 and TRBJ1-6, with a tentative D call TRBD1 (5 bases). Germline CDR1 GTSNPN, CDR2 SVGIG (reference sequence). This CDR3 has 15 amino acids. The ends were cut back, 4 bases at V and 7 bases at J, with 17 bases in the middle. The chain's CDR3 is CAWTAGVGKNSPLHF. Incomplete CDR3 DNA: TGTGCCTGGACCGCGGGGGTGGGAAAGAATTCACCC. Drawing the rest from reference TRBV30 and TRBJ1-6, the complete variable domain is SQTIHQWPATLVQPVGSPLSLECTVEGTSNPNLYWYRQAAGRGLQLLFYSVGIGQISSEVPQNLSASRPQDRQFILSSKKLLLSDSGFYLCAWTAGVGKNSPLHFGNGTRLTVT.

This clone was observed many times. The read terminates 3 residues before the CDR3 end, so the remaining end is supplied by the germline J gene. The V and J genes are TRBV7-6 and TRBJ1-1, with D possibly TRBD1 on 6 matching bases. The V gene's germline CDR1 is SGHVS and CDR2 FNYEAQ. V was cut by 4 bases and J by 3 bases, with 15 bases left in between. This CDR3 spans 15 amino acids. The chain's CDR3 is CASSSQQGRDTEAFF. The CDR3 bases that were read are TGTGCCAGCAGCTCCCAACAGGGTAGGGACACTGAA.

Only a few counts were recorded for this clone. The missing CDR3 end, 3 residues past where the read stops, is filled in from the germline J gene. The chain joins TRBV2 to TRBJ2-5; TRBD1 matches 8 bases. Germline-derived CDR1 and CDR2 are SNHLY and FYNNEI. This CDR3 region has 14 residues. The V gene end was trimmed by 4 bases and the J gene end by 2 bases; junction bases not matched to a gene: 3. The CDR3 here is CASSAQGVQETQYF. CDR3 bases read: TGTGCCAGCAGTGCACAGGGGGTTCAAGAGACC.

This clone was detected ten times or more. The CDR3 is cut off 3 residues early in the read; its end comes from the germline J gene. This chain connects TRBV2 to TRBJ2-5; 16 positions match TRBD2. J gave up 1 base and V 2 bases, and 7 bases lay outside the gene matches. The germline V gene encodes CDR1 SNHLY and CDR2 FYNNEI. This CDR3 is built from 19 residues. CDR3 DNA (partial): TGTGCCAGCAGTGAAAGGGGACTAGCGGGGGGGCCGGCCCAAGAGACC. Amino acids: CASSERGLAGGPAQET. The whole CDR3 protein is CASSERGLAGGPAQETQYF.